This T cell receptor beta chain was retrieved from a study of blood T cell repertoires in COVID-19. The method was immunoSEQ multiplex PCR; TCRdb's version includes in-frame clones alone and lacks a portion of them. The sample consists of fewer than 200,000 clones, approximately 90% of them appearing once. V shed 2 bases, J shed 4 bases, and the junction held 5 bases outside the gene matches. This CDR3 contains 14 residues. CDR1 is SGHRS, CDR2 YFSETQ, per germline. The chain combines TRBV5-1 with TRBJ1-1; 7 bases are shared with TRBD1. The sequencing sample was made of peripheral blood. The sequence was obtained from a man in his late teens or twenties who had recovered from COVID-19. The CDR3 protein is CASSLRQGATEAFF. CDR3 bases: TGCGCCAGCAGCTTAAGACAGGGAGCCACTGAAGCTTTCTTT.